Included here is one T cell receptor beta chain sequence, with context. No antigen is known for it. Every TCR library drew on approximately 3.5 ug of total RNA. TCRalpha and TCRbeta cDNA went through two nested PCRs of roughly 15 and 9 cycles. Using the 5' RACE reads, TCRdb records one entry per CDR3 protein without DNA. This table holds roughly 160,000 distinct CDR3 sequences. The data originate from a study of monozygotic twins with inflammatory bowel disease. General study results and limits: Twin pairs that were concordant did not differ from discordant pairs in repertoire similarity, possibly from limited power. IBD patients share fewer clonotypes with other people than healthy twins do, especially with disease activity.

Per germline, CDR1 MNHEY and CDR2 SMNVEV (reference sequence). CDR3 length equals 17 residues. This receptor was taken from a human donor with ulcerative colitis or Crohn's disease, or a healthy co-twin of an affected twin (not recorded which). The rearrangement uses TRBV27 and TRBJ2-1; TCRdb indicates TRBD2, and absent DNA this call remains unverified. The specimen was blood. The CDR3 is CASIRTSSGGSVGEQFF.